Sequencing of this TCR beta chain was carried out in a study of beta chain features in type 1 diabetes. Study in general: Age, gender and cell yields were alike across patients and healthy donors.

A sort by CD45RO/CCR7/CD25/CD127/CD95/CD27 yielded CD4+ naive, central memory, regulatory and stem cell-like memory cells. The investigators reverse transcribed all of the isolated RNA, so they sequenced expressed TCRB transcripts. The method was immunoSEQ multiplex PCR; TCRdb's version includes in-frame clones alone and lacks a portion of them. The profile shows 330,000 or so clones, around 12% of them singletons. On this clone: The antigen is unknown.

Findings and caveats of the study: In every one of the four CD4+ subsets, TCRB CDR3s were moderately but significantly shorter in Type 1 diabetes patients.

This receptor was obtained from a woman aged 18-29 years with type 1 diabetes. Sequencing used naive CD4+ T cells from blood.

CDR3 sequence: CAWSVRSNYGYTF. The CDR3, as DNA: TGTGCCTGGAGTGTTCGGAGTAACTATGGCTACACCTTC. The V and J genes are TRBV30 and TRBJ1-2; no firm D call. The CDR3 totals 13 residues. Trimming cost V 0 bases and J 1 base, with 6 bases left between them. CDR1 GTSNPN and CDR2 SVGIG come from the germline V gene (reference sequence).